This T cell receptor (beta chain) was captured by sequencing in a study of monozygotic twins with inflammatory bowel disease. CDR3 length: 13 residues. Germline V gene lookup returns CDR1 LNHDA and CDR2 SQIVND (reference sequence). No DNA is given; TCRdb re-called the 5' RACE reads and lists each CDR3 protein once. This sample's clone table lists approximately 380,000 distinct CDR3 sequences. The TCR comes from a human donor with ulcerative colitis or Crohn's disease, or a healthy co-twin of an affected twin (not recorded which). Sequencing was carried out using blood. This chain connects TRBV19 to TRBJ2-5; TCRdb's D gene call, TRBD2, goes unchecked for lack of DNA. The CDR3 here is CASGSALQETQYF.